These T cell receptor beta chains were read from a single sample in a study of T cell responses to AZD1222 COVID-19 vaccine. Here immunoSEQ multiplex PCR was the method, and the copy in TCRdb shows in-frame clones only, minus some. Of around 94,000 clones in the sample, roughly 90% are singletons; the top ten hold 15% to 20%. The sequences come from peripheral blood, collected on day 0 of AZD1222 vaccination. These receptors came from an adult in good health. CDR3s include the opening cysteine and the closing phenylalanine or tryptophan. The D gene is left open where the match is weak. Size is stated for part of the rows, as once, few or many counts, or as a class when the clone is expanded.

D,size,length,J,V,CDR3,DNA
-,-,12,TRBJ2-7,TRBV18,CASSEGPYEQYF,TGTGCCAGCTCAGAGGGCCCATACGAGCAGTACTTC
-,-,14,TRBJ1-1,TRBV15,CATSREGTSTEAFF,TGTGCCACCAGCAGAGAGGGCACGAGCACTGAAGCTTTCTTT
-,-,13,TRBJ1-2,TRBV27,CASSTQASYGYTF,TGTGCCAGCAGTACCCAGGCCTCCTATGGCTACACCTTC
-,-,13,TRBJ1-2,TRBV6-5,CASPPDSNYGYTF,TGTGCCAGCCCGCCGGACAGTAACTATGGCTACACCTTC
-,-,13,TRBJ2-5,TRBV7-3,CASSLTREETQYF,TGTGCCAGCAGCTTAACGCGGGAAGAGACCCAGTACTTC
-,few,14,TRBJ1-1,TRBV7-9,CASSLAARGSEAFF,TGTGCCAGCAGCTTAGCGGCCAGGGGATCTGAAGCTTTCTTT
TRBD2,-,15,TRBJ2-1,TRBV2,CASSSSGSSYNEQFF,TGTGCCAGCAGTTCTAGCGGAAGCTCCTACAATGAGCAGTTCTTC
-,few,14,TRBJ1-2,TRBV2,CASSSGTRILGYTF,TGTGCCAGCAGTTCCGGGACAAGGATCCTCGGCTACACCTTC
-,-,12,TRBJ2-3,TRBV5-8,CASFKGADTQYF,TGTGCCAGCTTTAAGGGCGCAGATACGCAGTATTTT
TRBD1,-,15,TRBJ2-1,TRBV19,CASSSLGQGYDEQFF,TGTGCCAGTAGTAGCTTGGGACAGGGATACGATGAGCAGTTCTTC
-,-,13,TRBJ1-2,TRBV28,CASSSPAGRGYTF,TGTGCCAGCAGTTCCCCGGCAGGGCGAGGCTACACCTTC
-,-,13,TRBJ1-5,TRBV18,CASSPGEGQPQHF,TGTGCCAGCTCACCCGGGGAGGGTCAGCCCCAGCATTTT
TRBD1,-,17,TRBJ1-5,TRBV7-2,CASSLDHRGEGNQPQHF,TGTGCCAGCAGCTTAGACCACAGGGGAGAGGGCAATCAGCCCCAGCATTTT
TRBD2,-,14,TRBJ2-7,TRBV19,CASNIVGGSYEQYF,TGTGCCAGTAATATAGTGGGGGGGTCCTACGAGCAGTACTTC
-,-,15,TRBJ1-6,TRBV18,CASSPQPGEDSPLHF,TGTGCCAGCTCACCACAACCGGGAGAAGATTCACCCCTCCACTTT
-,-,13,TRBJ2-2,TRBV2,CASSEQPTGELFF,TGTGCCAGCAGTGAACAGCCCACCGGGGAGCTGTTTTTT
TRBD2,-,18,TRBJ2-5,TRBV3-1/TRBV3-2,CASSPQGASGGALETQYF,TGTGCCAGCAGCCCCCAAGGGGCTAGCGGGGGGGCCTTGGAGACCCAGTACTTC
TRBD1,once,15,TRBJ2-3,TRBV5-8,CASSLSGQGWDTQYF,TGTGCCAGCAGCTTGTCGGGACAGGGGTGGGATACGCAGTATTTT
TRBD1,few,16,TRBJ1-3,TRBV30,CAWSVRDRENGNTIYF,TGTGCCTGGAGTGTACGAGACAGGGAAAACGGAAACACCATATATTTT
-,-,12,TRBJ2-7,TRBV3-1/TRBV3-2,CASSHQSYEQYF,TGTGCCAGCAGCCATCAGTCCTACGAGCAGTACTTC
TRBD1,few,14,TRBJ2-7,TRBV7-3,CASSEGAPPYEQYF,TGTGCCAGCAGCGAGGGGGCGCCCCCCTACGAGCAGTACTTC
-,-,17,TRBJ2-7,TRBV7-3,CASSLTSPGRGAYEQYF,TGTGCCAGCAGCTTAACAAGCCCAGGCAGAGGTGCCTACGAGCAGTACTTC
TRBD1,-,15,TRBJ1-2,TRBV5-1,CASRPGQGEGYGYTF,TGCGCCAGCAGACCCGGACAGGGGGAGGGCTATGGCTACACCTTC
TRBD1,-,15,TRBJ1-5,TRBV20-1,CSASRTGEGNQPQHF,TGCAGTGCTAGTCGGACAGGCGAGGGCAATCAGCCCCAGCATTTT
-,once,14,TRBJ1-1,TRBV19,CATSGVTLNTEAFF,TGTGCCACCTCTGGAGTCACTTTGAACACTGAAGCTTTCTTT
TRBD1,-,15,TRBJ1-4,TRBV6-5,CASSYLGTVGEKLFF,TGTGCCAGCAGTTACCTTGGGACAGTTGGGGAAAAACTGTTTTTT
TRBD2,-,18,TRBJ2-1,TRBV11-2,CASSSGYGLAGSYNEQFF,TGTGCCAGCAGCTCTGGATATGGACTAGCGGGCTCCTACAATGAGCAGTTCTTC
-,-,12,TRBJ2-7,TRBV12-3/TRBV12-4,CASSYRGHEQYF,TGTGCCAGCTCCTATAGGGGCCACGAGCAGTACTTC
-,-,13,TRBJ2-7,TRBV14,CASSRREPYEQYF,TGTGCCAGCAGCCGCAGGGAGCCCTACGAGCAGTACTTC
TRBD1,-,16,TRBJ2-5,TRBV19,CASSLYPDRGKETQYF,TGTGCCAGTAGTCTCTACCCGGACAGGGGCAAAGAGACCCAGTACTTC
-,-,15,TRBJ2-6,TRBV7-2,CASSLWARGANVLTF,TGTGCCAGCAGCTTATGGGCTCGGGGGGCCAACGTCCTGACTTTC
TRBD2,-,15,TRBJ2-1,TRBV7-9,CASSLGGLADNEQFF,TGTGCCAGCAGCTTAGGAGGCCTAGCGGACAATGAGCAGTTCTTC
-,-,15,TRBJ1-3,TRBV19,CASHGTVISGNTIYF,TGTGCCAGCCACGGGACCGTTATCTCTGGAAACACCATATATTTT
-,-,15,TRBJ2-6,TRBV28,CASSPYSGAANVLTF,TGTGCCAGCAGTCCCTACTCGGGAGCGGCCAACGTCCTGACTTTC
TRBD1,-,12,TRBJ1-1,TRBV28,CASSDRDTEAFF,TGTGCCAGCAGTGACAGGGATACTGAAGCTTTCTTT
TRBD2,-,19,TRBJ2-5,TRBV27,CASSPNPRLAGGGSETQYF,TGTGCCAGCAGTCCGAACCCAAGACTAGCGGGTGGAGGTTCAGAGACCCAGTACTTC
-,-,12,TRBJ2-7,TRBV28,CASSLGTGEQYF,TGTGCCAGCAGTTTAGGGACCGGCGAGCAGTACTTC
-,-,12,TRBJ2-1,TRBV5-6,CASSFRQDEQFF,TGTGCCAGCAGCTTCCGACAAGATGAGCAGTTCTTC
TRBD1,-,15,TRBJ1-1,TRBV28,CASSLSGTGGTEAFF,TGTGCCAGCAGTTTATCCGGGACAGGGGGGACTGAAGCTTTCTTT
-,-,14,TRBJ2-7,TRBV14,CASSPKRLGYEQYF,TGTGCCAGCAGCCCCAAGAGGCTGGGCTACGAGCAGTACTTC
TRBD1,-,12,TRBJ1-2,TRBV12-3/TRBV12-4,CASSRQGNGYTF,TGTGCCAGCAGCAGACAGGGGAATGGCTACACCTTC
TRBD1,-,16,TRBJ1-1,TRBV18,CASSPRAGGMDTEAFF,TGTGCCAGCTCACCTCGGGCAGGGGGTATGGACACTGAAGCTTTCTTT
TRBD2,-,16,TRBJ2-7,TRBV28,CASSQTGGLAHYEQYF,TGTGCCAGCAGCCAAACCGGGGGACTAGCCCACTACGAGCAGTACTTC
-,-,13,TRBJ2-5,TRBV6-2/TRBV6-3,CASSYSSTETQYF,TGTGCCAGCAGTTACTCGTCTACTGAGACCCAGTACTTC
-,once,15,TRBJ1-3,TRBV9,CASSYGQSSGNTIYF,TGTGCCAGCAGTTATGGACAGTCCTCTGGAAACACCATATATTTT
TRBD1,-,18,TRBJ2-2,TRBV24-1,CATSQITGGGGSTGELFF,TGTGCCACCAGCCAGATCACAGGGGGCGGAGGGTCCACCGGGGAGCTGTTTTTT
-,-,14,TRBJ1-2,TRBV6-6,CASSYSPDLYGYTF,TGTGCCAGCAGTTACTCCCCAGACCTCTATGGCTACACCTTC
-,-,14,TRBJ2-2,TRBV7-2,CASSLDPGLGELFF,TGTGCCAGCAGCTTAGATCCGGGACTCGGGGAGCTGTTTTTT
-,-,14,TRBJ1-5,TRBV5-6,CASSLGGQGQPQHF,TGTGCCAGCAGCTTGGGAGGGCAGGGGCAGCCCCAGCATTTT
TRBD1,-,14,TRBJ1-2,TRBV28,CASRSTGTGSGYTF,TGTGCCAGCAGGTCGACCGGGACAGGGAGTGGCTACACCTTC
TRBD1,-,16,TRBJ1-6,TRBV2,CASRDRASSYNSPLHF,TGTGCCAGCAGGGACAGGGCTAGCTCCTATAATTCACCCCTCCACTTT
-,once,12,TRBJ2-1,TRBV5-6,CASSIGTLEQFF,TGTGCCAGCAGCATCGGGACCCTTGAGCAGTTCTTC
-,-,15,TRBJ1-1,TRBV6-1,CASSEAPVGNTEAFF,TGTGCCAGCAGTGAAGCCCCGGTTGGGAACACTGAAGCTTTCTTT
-,-,15,TRBJ1-2,TRBV9,CASSVGPIDTYGYTF,TGTGCCAGCAGCGTAGGACCTATCGACACCTATGGCTACACCTTC
TRBD1,-,15,TRBJ1-6,TRBV11-2,CASSPTGTGGSPLHF,TGTGCCAGCAGCCCTACCGGGACAGGGGGTTCACCCCTCCACTTT